This TCR beta chain was recovered during a study of blood T cell repertoires in COVID-19. Study-level information: Sample material is recorded as cDNA or gDNA derived from T cells, B-cell-depleted T cells, or PBMCs.

The study assigned cohorts using participant-reported clinical history. V shed 7 bases and J shed 4 bases, with 16 bases lying between them. The germline V gene encodes CDR1 SNHLY and CDR2 FYNNEI. CDR3 size: 14 residues. Per the original methods: For nucleated cells, counts were estimated from reference gene primer amplification. Sequencing used immunoSEQ multiplex PCR; TCRdb keeps in-frame clones, though not all of them. The DNA was the basis for D and trimming; V, J and clone size are from that table. The table includes 300,000 to 400,000 clones, about 88% detected once. This chain uses TRBV2 with TRBJ1-2; D uncertain. The sequenced material came from PBMCs or T cells enriched from blood (not recorded which). This TCR was sampled from a woman under 30 who had recovered from COVID-19. The CDR3 DNA reads TGTGCCAGCACCGGGGAAGGTCTACTCTATGGCTACACCTTC. Its protein product is CASTGEGLLYGYTF.